The 5 T cell receptor beta chains reported below all come from one sample, sequenced in a study of blood T cell repertoires in COVID-19. Assay used: immunoSEQ multiplex PCR; TCRdb lists only in-frame clones, some missing. In the table there are 150,000 to 200,000 clones, about 90% of which are singletons. Material for sequencing was PBMCs or T cells enriched from blood (not recorded which). The source is a woman aged 50 to 60 who had recovered from COVID-19.

This chain connects TRBV12-3 or TRBV12-4 to TRBJ1-5, with D possibly TRBD1 on 6 matching bases. V lost 6 bases, J lost 4 bases, and 10 bases lay in between. The CDR3 is 13 amino acids. DNA of the CDR3: TGTGCCAGCAGGTCGGGACAAAATCAGCCCCAGCATTTT. This codes for CASRSGQNQPQHF.

This clone was counted once. This sequence joins TRBV9 and TRBJ2-1; 12 bases match TRBD2. The CDR3 totals 18 residues. Germline lookup yields CDR1 SGDLS and CDR2 YYNGEE. V lost 3 bases, J lost 7 bases, and 14 bases stayed unmatched. The CDR3 region is CASSAASASGRGGNEQFF. The CDR3 DNA is TGTGCCAGCAGCGCCGCCTCGGCTAGCGGGAGGGGTGGGAATGAGCAGTTCTTC.

This rearrangement joins TRBV28 to TRBJ1-5; D is uncertain. V was cut by 6 bases and J by 2 bases, with 14 bases left in between. The CDR3 extends over 15 amino acids. Germline V CDR1 and CDR2: MDHEN, SYDVKM. In DNA form, the CDR3 reads TGTGCCAGCAGACCGGAGGGCGGGGGCAATCAGCCCCAGCATTTT. Translating it yields CASRPEGGGNQPQHF.

About this clone: One end of the junction does not line up with germline, which may come from a read error. The rearrangement links TRBV11-2 to TRBJ2-7; 15 bases map to TRBD2. The germline V gene encodes CDR1 SGHAT and CDR2 FQNNGV. The CDR3 is 16 residues long. As DNA, the CDR3 is TGTGCCAGCAGTTTAGGACTAGCGGGAGGGCCGGGGGAGCAGTACTTC. Residues: CASSLGLAGGPGEQYF.

The genes are TRBV27 and TRBJ1-5; D gene unclear. The CDR3 loop spans 15 amino acids. V lost 6 bases and J 7 bases, leaving 19 bases between the germline ends. CDR1 and CDR2 (germline): MNHEY, SMNVEV (reference sequence). This chain's CDR3 is CASRGPGGWRQPQHF. For the CDR3, the DNA is TGTGCCAGCAGGGGCCCCGGAGGGTGGAGGCAGCCCCAGCATTTT.